Each of the 13 T cell receptor beta chains below was sequenced from the same sample in a study of T cells in Graves' hyperthyroidism and ophthalmopathy (dated by TCRdb to between 2019 and 2020). The library was generated by multiplex PCR. Sequencing took place on an Illumina HiSeq 2000. The TCR beta CDR3 regions were amplified from the RNA transcripts. The TCR CDR3 was subjected to a first round of RT-PCR using the HTBI primer set and the Qiagen OneStep RT-PCR kit. The public reads were run again by TCRdb, first through fastp at Q25 and then through MiXCR, and only productive beta chains were kept. Every entry covers one CDR3 protein and lists the most common genes and DNA from its rows. This sample comprises roughly 840,000 distinct CDR3 sequences, around 39% of them detected only once. The ten biggest clones cover 7.5% to 9.5% of the sample. The sample consisted of blood. The receptors come from a man between 18 and 35 years old with Graves' hyperthyroidism.

The J gene is TRBJ1-1, the V gene TRBV9, with a possible D match to TRBD1 (6 bases). This CDR3 contains 13 residues. V lost 2 bases to trimming and J lost 4 bases, with 9 bases between them. Germline CDR1 and CDR2: SGDLS and YYNGEE. The CDR3 region has the DNA TGTGCCAGCAGCGTGGACAGCAGCACTGAAGCTTTCTTT. Its protein is CASSVDSSTEAFF.

The chain has TRBV10-3 and TRBJ1-1; 8 nucleotides agree with TRBD1. The trim removed 10 bases at V and 4 bases at J, leaving 17 bases unmatched. Germline values: CDR1 ENHRY, CDR2 SYGVKD. The CDR3 runs 16 residues. CDR3 residues: CASSNPRTGIGTEAFF. Here the CDR3 DNA reads TGTGCCAGCAGCAACCCCCGGACAGGGATCGGCACTGAAGCTTTCTTT.

This clonotype was observed a few times. The chain is built from TRBV7-9 and TRBJ2-5, with D uncertain. The CDR3 extends over 12 amino acids. Germline-derived CDR1 and CDR2 are SEHNR and FQNEAQ (reference sequence). V was trimmed by 8 bases and J by 5 bases, leaving 12 bases between them. This CDR3 reads CASGLSRETQYF. As DNA, the CDR3 is TGTGCCAGCGGCCTTTCAAGGGAGACCCAGTACTTC.

The chain uses TRBV29-1 and TRBJ1-2; D unclear. The CDR3 is 15 amino acids. V lost 0 bases and J lost 5, with 16 bases in between. Looked up from germline, CDR1 is SQVTM and CDR2 is ANQGSEA. The CDR3 is CSVEDWETDLYGYTF. DNA of the CDR3: TGCAGCGTTGAAGATTGGGAAACCGACCTGTATGGCTACACCTTC.

A few counts support this clonotype. The J gene is TRBJ1-1, the V gene TRBV5-1, with a possible D match to TRBD1 (5 bases). This CDR3 spans 15 amino acids. Trimming removed 3 bases from V and 0 bases from J, with 12 bases in between. Germline CDR1 is SGHRS and CDR2 is YFSETQ. The CDR3 sequence: CASSSETAMNTEAFF. CDR3 coding DNA: TGCGCCAGCAGCTCCGAGACAGCTATGAACACTGAAGCTTTCTTT.

Points on this clonotype: This may be a read error: a much more frequent sequence differs by one nucleotide. The V call is TRBV2, the J call TRBJ2-7, with D hard to call. The DNA end lines up better with TRBJ2-5; the J call may be wrong. Germline V gene data show CDR1 as SNHLY and CDR2 as FYNNEI. The CDR3 totals 13 residues. CDR3 sequence: CASSTEVTETQYF. CDR3 nucleotides: TGTGCCAGCAGTACAGAAGTGACAGAGACCCAGTACTTC.

The table lists this clonotype with many counts. The V gene is TRBV19, the J gene TRBJ1-5; unclear D gene. The V end was cut by 3 bases, the J end by 1 base, with 4 bases between. Germline V gene sequence: CDR1 LNHDA, CDR2 SQIVND (reference sequence). CDR3 length: 13 amino acids. Here the CDR3 DNA reads TGTGCCAGTAGTATGAACAGCAATCAGCCCCAGCATTTT. It translates to CASSMNSNQPQHF.

This clonotype was found many times. The rearrangement joins TRBV10-3 to TRBJ1-2; D is uncertain. The germline CDR1 and CDR2 sequences are ENHRY and SYGVKD. The length of the CDR3 is 12 residues. V gave up 0 bases and J gave up 10 bases, with 9 bases separating them. The CDR3 nucleotides read TGTGCCATCAGTGAGTCGGAATTCGACTACACCTTC. It translates to CAISESEFDYTF.

On this clonotype itself: An end of the junction differs from the germline gene, which may be a read error. The chain links TRBV7-8 to TRBJ2-7, with D tentatively TRBD1 (6 bases). The CDR3 has 15 amino acids. Germline values: CDR1 SGHVS, CDR2 FQNEAQ. The CDR3 reads CASSLESGGEGEQCF. The CDR3, as DNA: TGTGCCAGCAGCTTAGAATCTGGGGGCGAGGGAGAGCAGTGCTTC.

Notes on this clonotype: It may be a read error: a sequence one base away is much more abundant. This chain joins TRBV10-3 and TRBJ2-7, with TRBD2 as a possible D gene (5 bases). This CDR3 has 12 residues. Germline CDR1 and CDR2: ENHRY and SYGVKD. Trimming pared 6 bases from V and 2 bases from J, leaving 8 bases between. The CDR3 spells CAISPLAYEQYF. The CDR3, as DNA: TGTGCCATCAGCCCACTAGCCTACGAGCAGTACTTC.

The chain is built from TRBV4-1 and TRBJ2-7, with D tentatively TRBD2 (6 bases). The germline gives CDR1 MGHRA, CDR2 YSYEKL. This CDR3 has 17 amino acids. For the CDR3, the DNA is TGCGCAGTTCTAGCGCCAGCAGCCCCAGGGTGGAGCTACGAGCAGTACTTC. Amino acid sequence: CAVLAPAAPGWSYEQYF.

This clonotype occurred many times. V usage is TRBV29-1 and J usage is TRBJ1-2; 8 bases are a match to TRBD1. The V and J ends lost 4 bases and 8 bases, in that order; junction bases with no gene match: 9. The CDR3 loop spans 13 amino acids. Germline lookup yields CDR1 SQVTM and CDR2 ANQGSEA. Here the CDR3 DNA reads TGCAGCGTTGCAGGGGGCGCGGTCTCCGGCTACACCTTC. As protein: CSVAGGAVSGYTF.

This rearrangement joins TRBV20-1 to TRBJ2-5, with D perhaps matching TRBD2 (5 bases). This CDR3 has 13 amino acids. Trimming took off 1 base at V and 4 bases at J, with 10 bases between the two ends. The germline V gene encodes CDR1 DFQATT and CDR2 SNEGSKA (reference sequence). Written as DNA, the CDR3 is TGCAGTGCTAGAGGGATAGGGAGAGAGACCCAGTACTTC. This translates into CSARGIGRETQYF.